The rows below give T cell receptor beta chains drawn from one sample of a study of T cell repertoires in cytomegalovirus infection. TCRdb itself ran the reads through MiXCR, one entry per CDR3 protein. There are approximately 500,000 distinct CDR3 sequences in the sample; about 10% occur only once, and 9.5% to 13% lies in the top ten. Sequenced material: PBMCs. The receptors stem from a human donor in good health (CMV status not recorded). Some clones in this sample may be carry-over from other donors' samples. CDR3s include the opening cysteine and the closing phenylalanine or tryptophan. The order of the fields is V gene, J gene, D gene, clone size, CDR3 protein, CDR3 DNA. The D gene is left open where the match is weak. Clone sizes are given selectively: once, few, many, or a class where the clone is expanded.

TRBV2,TRBJ2-5,TRBD2,NA,CASGGTSGVGETQYF,TGTGCCAGCGGGGGGACTAGCGGGGTCGGAGAGACCCAGTACTTC
TRBV5-1,TRBJ2-1,NA,many,CASSLETSRNNEQFF,TGCGCCAGCAGCTTAGAAACTTCAAGGAACAATGAGCAGTTCTTC
TRBV14,TRBJ2-5,NA,many,CASSPGHERETQYF,TGTGCCAGCAGCCCGGGACACGAAAGAGAGACCCAGTACTTC
TRBV9,TRBJ1-4,NA,NA,CASSVGGQSNEKLFF,TGTGCCAGCAGCGTAGGAGGACAGAGTAATGAAAAACTGTTTTTT
TRBV5-4,TRBJ2-7,NA,many,CASSPGTAETYEQYF,TGTGCCAGCAGCCCGGGGACGGCGGAGACCTACGAGCAGTACTTC
TRBV12-3/TRBV12-4,TRBJ2-1,TRBD2,many,CASRPLAGGNYNEQFF,TGTGCCAGCAGACCGTTAGCGGGGGGTAATTACAATGAGCAGTTCTTC
TRBV14,TRBJ2-7,NA,few,CASSDRTVSSYEQYF,TGTGCCAGCAGCGACCGGACAGTAAGCTCCTACGAGCAGTACTTC
TRBV5-1,TRBJ1-3,NA,many,CASQEAPGNTIYF,TGCGCCAGCCAGGAGGCCCCTGGAAACACCATATATTTT
TRBV2,TRBJ1-1,TRBD1,NA,CASIPTGEGTEAFF,TGTGCCAGCATTCCGACAGGGGAAGGGACTGAAGCTTTCTTT
TRBV28,TRBJ2-1,NA,many,CASSKRNYNEQFF,TGTGCCAGCAGTAAGCGGAATTACAATGAGCAGTTCTTC
TRBV3-1,TRBJ1-2,NA,many,CASSQVPGDYGYTF,TGTGCCAGCAGCCAAGTCCCCGGGGACTATGGCTACACCTTC
TRBV19,TRBJ2-7,TRBD2,many,CASSIVPGGYEQYF,TGTGCCAGTAGTATAGTCCCGGGAGGGTACGAGCAGTACTTC
TRBV29-1,TRBJ2-1,NA,many,CSVPGGRDAYNEQFF,TGCAGCGTGCCTGGGGGCAGGGACGCCTACAATGAGCAGTTCTTC
TRBV28,TRBJ1-5,NA,NA,CASSPFGDPLGNQPQHF,TGTGCCAGCAGTCCCTTTGGGGACCCCTTGGGCAATCAGCCCCAGCATTTT
TRBV24-1,TRBJ2-3,NA,NA,CATSDSGAGRTDTQYF,TGTGCCACCAGTGATTCCGGGGCGGGACGCACAGATACGCAGTATTTT
TRBV12-3/TRBV12-4,TRBJ2-4,TRBD1,many,CASSSSGTGSGRDKNIQYF,TGTGCCAGCAGTTCCTCCGGGACAGGGAGCGGTAGGGACAAAAACATTCAGTACTTC
TRBV7-3,TRBJ2-3,TRBD2,many,CASSLSGLAGAYDTQYF,TGTGCCAGCAGCCTTTCGGGACTAGCGGGAGCGTATGATACGCAGTATTTT
TRBV5-4,TRBJ1-4,NA,many,CASSLRNAVPEKLFF,TGTGCCAGCAGCTTGAGGAACGCAGTACCAGAAAAACTGTTTTTT
TRBV7-6,TRBJ1-5,NA,NA,CASSLGGKGNQPQHF,TGTGCCAGCAGCTTAGGAGGGAAAGGCAATCAGCCCCAGCATTTT
TRBV5-4,TRBJ1-5,NA,NA,CVSSLGENQPQHF,TGTGTCAGCAGCTTGGGGGAAAATCAGCCCCAGCATTTT
TRBV20-1,TRBJ2-3,TRBD2,few,CSAQGTSGYTDTQYF,TGCAGTGCCCAAGGGACTAGCGGTTACACAGATACGCAGTATTTT
TRBV7-8,TRBJ1-6,NA,many,CASSTQGKSPLHF,TGTGCCAGCAGCACACAGGGAAAGTCACCCCTCCACTTT
TRBV20-1,TRBJ2-7,NA,NA,CSARAWDDHGSYEQYF,TGCAGTGCTAGAGCATGGGACGACCACGGCTCCTACGAGCAGTACTTC
TRBV19,TRBJ2-1,NA,many,CASRDSENDEQFF,TGTGCCAGTAGGGACTCCGAGAACGATGAGCAGTTCTTC
TRBV30,TRBJ1-3,TRBD1,NA,CAWQTTGVGNTIYF,TGTGCCTGGCAGACGACAGGGGTCGGAAACACCATATATTTT
TRBV7-3,TRBJ1-1,NA,many,CASSLSPRGLNTEAFF,TGTGCCAGCAGCTTAAGTCCTAGAGGGCTGAACACTGAAGCTTTCTTT
TRBV19,TRBJ2-1,TRBD2,many,CASRREGKGNEQFF,TGTGCCAGTCGACGGGAGGGAAAGGGCAATGAGCAGTTCTTC
TRBV5-5,TRBJ2-4,TRBD2,many,CASSIRTSAPLLAKNIQYF,TGTGCCAGCAGCATCCGGACTAGCGCCCCGTTACTAGCCAAAAACATTCAGTACTTC
TRBV29-1,TRBJ2-3,TRBD2,NA,CSVGTSGRTDTQYF,TGCAGTGTCGGGACTAGCGGGCGCACAGATACGCAGTATTTT
TRBV5-6,TRBJ2-4,TRBD2,many,CASSSLTSGGTQNIQYF,TGTGCCAGCAGCTCCCTCACTAGCGGGGGGACCCAAAACATTCAGTACTTC
TRBV12-5,TRBJ1-1,NA,NA,CASGLRGMNTEAFF,TGTGCTAGTGGTTTGAGGGGCATGAACACTGAAGCTTTCTTT
TRBV5-6,TRBJ2-2,NA,many,CASSFRGGELFF,TGTGCCAGCAGTTTTAGAGGTGGGGAGCTGTTTTTT
TRBV9,TRBJ2-7,TRBD2,NA,CASRPGLAGAPYEQYF,TGTGCCAGCAGACCGGGACTAGCGGGTGCGCCCTACGAGCAGTACTTC
TRBV12-3/TRBV12-4,TRBJ2-1,NA,NA,CASSGGLYNEQFF,TGTGCCAGCAGTGGGGGTTTGTACAATGAGCAGTTCTTC